The 9 T cell receptor beta chains listed next were all sequenced from one sample in a study of blood T cell repertoires in COVID-19. Only in-frame clones appear in the TCRdb table, and some are missing; sequencing was by immunoSEQ multiplex PCR. Here the sample spans hundreds of thousands of clones, roughly 89% being singletons. The sequencing sample was made of peripheral blood. Receptor source: a young man with COVID-19, enrolled during active disease.

The chain carries TRBV19 and TRBJ2-3; D possibly corresponds to TRBD2 (6 bases). V lost 7 bases and J 0 bases, leaving 17 bases between the germline ends. Germline CDR1 reads LNHDA; CDR2 reads SQIVND (reference sequence). This CDR3 is built from 16 residues. The CDR3 protein is CASKKEGRFSTDTQYF. CDR3 coding DNA: TGTGCCAGTAAAAAGGAGGGCCGCTTTAGCACAGATACGCAGTATTTT.

CDR3 amino acids: CASSDSGNTGELFF. Here the CDR3 DNA reads TGTGCCAGCAGTGATAGCGGTAACACCGGGGAGCTGTTTTTT. V and J are TRBV4-2 and TRBJ2-2, with D perhaps TRBD2 (6 bases). V shed 6 bases and J shed 2 bases, with 10 bases lying between them. Germline V CDR1 and CDR2: LGHNA, YNFKEQ. The CDR3 is made up of 14 amino acids.

This clone was observed once. The chain links TRBV2 to TRBJ2-4; TRBD2 aligns across 10 bases. The CDR3 extends over 15 amino acids. V was pared by 2 bases and J by 7 bases, with 5 bases of the junction left unmatched. Per the germline V gene, CDR1 is SNHLY and CDR2 is FYNNEI. CDR3 sequence reads: CASSELAGVWNIQYF. The CDR3 nucleotides are TGTGCCAGCAGTGAACTAGCGGGAGTATGGAACATTCAGTACTTC.

This clone has only one observation. This chain uses TRBV6-5 with TRBJ2-7; the match to TRBD1 covers 9 bases. The CDR3 totals 15 residues. Germline V CDR1 and CDR2: MNHEY, SVGAGI. V lost 4 bases and J lost 2; bases outside the gene matches: 6. This CDR3 is CASSFAGTGTYEQYF. In DNA, the CDR3 is TGTGCCAGCAGTTTCGCCGGGACAGGGACCTACGAGCAGTACTTC.

This clone was detected once. The DNA is omitted, as the CDR3 cannot be located on it reliably, and the CDR3 follows TCRdb's listing. The chain couples TRBV11-3 to TRBJ2-6; TRBD2 is taken as the D call from the table, unchecked against the DNA. The CDR3 adds up to 14 amino acids, both ends counted. CDR1 and CDR2 from the germline V gene are SGHNT and YENEEA. The CDR3: CASSPTFGANVLTF.

This chain uses TRBV18 with TRBJ1-2; D is perhaps TRBD1 (5 bases). The germline V gene encodes CDR1 KGHSH and CDR2 LQKENI. The CDR3 consists of 14 residues. V lost 3 bases and J 0 bases, leaving 8 bases between the germline ends. The CDR3: CASSPGHPNYGYTF. The DNA for the CDR3 is TGTGCCAGCTCACCCGGACATCCTAACTATGGCTACACCTTC.

The CDR3 sequence: CASSSGQGVYYGYTF. The CDR3 DNA follows: TGTGCCAGCAGTTCGGGACAGGGGGTATACTATGGCTACACCTTC. This sequence joins TRBV6-2 or TRBV6-3 and TRBJ1-2; TRBD1 agrees at 11 bases. The CDR3 contains 15 residues. CDR1 and CDR2 (germline): MNHEY, SVGEGT. Germline trimming cut 4 bases from V and 3 bases from J; bases unmatched to any gene: 4.

The J gene is TRBJ2-7, the V gene TRBV16, with D unresolved. The ends were cut back, 0 bases at V and 4 bases at J, with 7 bases in the middle. The CDR3 has 13 residues. Germline-derived CDR1 and CDR2 are KGHSY and FQNENV. The CDR3 reads CASSQSRAYEQYF. CDR3 DNA sequence: TGTGCCAGCAGCCAATCGAGAGCTTACGAGCAGTACTTC.

The J gene is TRBJ2-3, the V gene TRBV5-1; TRBD2 agrees at 8 bases. Losses at the gene ends were 4 bases for V and 3 bases for J; bases not matched to a gene: 7. CDR3 length equals 15 residues. Germline lookup yields CDR1 SGHRS and CDR2 YFSETQ. This chain's CDR3 is CASSQSGRGTDTQYF. DNA of the CDR3: TGCGCCAGCAGCCAAAGCGGGAGAGGGACAGATACGCAGTATTTT.